Presented here are 29 T cell receptor beta chains from one specimen sequenced in a study of shared clonotypes between healthy human individuals. Naive CD8 cells lacked CD45RO and underwent positive selection for CCR7, leaving out terminally differentiated effector memory CD45RA+ cells. Produced via immunoSEQ multiplex PCR; TCRdb's table is partial and in-frame only. The data show around 2.1 million clones, about 92% seen once. Specimen: naive CD8+ T cells from PBMCs. All receptors come from a man aged 18 to 30 in good health. Some clones in this sample may be carry-over from other donors' samples.

The rearrangement uses TRBV28 and TRBJ2-6; D is unresolved. The CDR3 contains 16 residues. V lost 2 bases and J 0 bases, leaving 8 bases between the germline ends. The germline V gene encodes CDR1 MDHEN and CDR2 SYDVKM. The CDR3: CASSLDTLSGANVLTF. DNA for the CDR3: TGTGCCAGCAGTTTAGACACCCTCTCTGGGGCCAACGTCCTGACTTTC.

The genes are TRBV4-1 and TRBJ2-3; D perhaps matches TRBD2 (5 bases). The V and J ends lost 0 bases and 7 bases respectively, with 20 bases between them. Germline loops: CDR1 MGHRA, CDR2 YSYEKL. The CDR3 is 17 amino acids. The CDR3 nucleotides are TGCGCCAGCAGCCAAGATCCCCGGCTAGCCCTCAGAAATACGCAGTATTTT. Amino acids: CASSQDPRLALRNTQYF.

V is TRBV5-1 and J is TRBJ2-7, with D possibly matching TRBD2 (6 bases). The CDR3 sequence is 12 residues long. The germline gives CDR1 SGHRS, CDR2 YFSETQ. Deletions cut 5 bases from V and 7 bases from J, with 13 bases between. The chain's CDR3 is CASSSQAGEQYF. CDR3 nucleotides: TGCGCCAGCAGTTCTCAGGCGGGGGAGCAGTACTTC.

This clone is a singleton in its sample. The chain is built from TRBV27 and TRBJ2-5; 7 nucleotides align to TRBD1. CDR3 length: 16 amino acids. Germline V gene lookup returns CDR1 MNHEY and CDR2 SMNVEV (reference sequence). V gave up 5 bases and J gave up 4 bases; unmatched junction bases: 13. CDR3 in amino acids: CASSKTGVDRVETQYF. DNA for the CDR3: TGTGCCAGCAGTAAAACAGGGGTAGATAGAGTAGAGACCCAGTACTTC.

The chain carries TRBV27 and TRBJ2-1; the D gene is possibly TRBD2 (5 bases). Trimming stripped 1 base from V and 2 bases from J, with 9 bases between. The germline gives CDR1 MNHEY, CDR2 SMNVEV (reference sequence). This CDR3 contains 15 residues. CDR3: CASSLWGDTYNEQFF. The CDR3 nucleotides are TGTGCCAGCAGTTTATGGGGAGACACCTACAATGAGCAGTTCTTC.

This chain uses TRBV5-3 with TRBJ2-7; 10 bases line up with TRBD1. TRBV5-3 qualifies as an ORF whose function is uncertain. V gave up 7 bases and J gave up 1 base; unmatched junction bases: 5. The length of the CDR3 is 14 residues. The CDR3 nucleotides are TGTGCCAGATACCCGGGACAGGGGTCCTACGAGCAGTACTTC. Protein sequence: CARYPGQGSYEQYF.

This clone is a singleton in its sample. The rearrangement links TRBV7-9 to TRBJ2-7; 14 nucleotides match TRBD2. From germline, CDR1 is SEHNR and CDR2 FQNEAQ (reference sequence). J was trimmed by 4 bases and V by 4 bases; bases with no gene match: 12. The CDR3 loop spans 18 amino acids. This CDR3 is CASSSTGLAGEGRYEQYF. The CDR3, as DNA: TGTGCCAGCAGCTCCACGGGACTAGCGGGGGAGGGCCGTTACGAGCAGTACTTC.

The V and J genes are TRBV5-1 and TRBJ1-1, with D uncertain. CDR3 length: 16 amino acids. Trimming left V 1 base short and J 5 bases short, with 18 bases between. Per the germline V gene, CDR1 is SGHRS and CDR2 is YFSETQ. The CDR3 region has the DNA TGCGCCAGCAGCTTGCCCCGCGGGGAGGCGAGAACTGAAGCTTTCTTT. Its translation: CASSLPRGEARTEAFF.

The gene calls are TRBV28 and TRBJ2-5; 9 bases are shared with TRBD2. With 4 bases clipped from V and 2 bases from J, the junction kept 11 bases outside the gene matches. The CDR3 covers 17 residues. The germline gives CDR1 MDHEN, CDR2 SYDVKM. The CDR3 nucleotides read TGTGCCAGCAGTTCTACCATTAGCGGGAGTGAGCAAGAGACCCAGTACTTC. Translation gives CASSSTISGSEQETQYF.

The chain joins TRBV6-5 to TRBJ2-1; 7 nucleotides match TRBD2. This CDR3 comprises 15 residues. CDR1 and CDR2 (germline): MNHEY, SVGAGI. The J segment lost 4 bases and the V segment lost 6 bases, leaving 9 bases of the junction unmatched. CDR3 DNA sequence: TGTGCCAGCAGCCATGGGGAGGGAGGGTACAATGAGCAGTTCTTC. Protein sequence: CASSHGEGGYNEQFF.

The rearrangement joins TRBV15 to TRBJ2-7; 10 bases match TRBD1. This CDR3 is 16 amino acids long. Germline V gives CDR1 LNHNV, CDR2 YYDKDF (reference sequence). V lost 3 bases and J lost 2; bases outside the gene matches: 7. CDR3 protein: CATSRGRDRGPYEQYF. The DNA for the CDR3 is TGTGCCACCAGCAGGGGGAGGGACAGGGGCCCCTACGAGCAGTACTTC.

This rearrangement joins TRBV19 to TRBJ2-7; 7 bases fit TRBD1. V shed 5 bases, J shed 2 bases, and the junction held 6 bases outside the gene matches. The CDR3 sequence is 14 residues long. Germline CDR1 is LNHDA and CDR2 is SQIVND (reference sequence). The CDR3 region is CASSERGQTYEQYF. The DNA of the CDR3 is TGTGCCAGTAGTGAGAGGGGGCAGACCTACGAGCAGTACTTC.

The chain carries TRBV5-6 and TRBJ1-2; a weak D match, TRBD1 (6 bases). CDR1 is SGHDT, CDR2 YYEEEE, per germline. Trimming removed 4 bases at V and 5 bases at J, with 15 bases between. CDR3 length equals 14 residues. CDR3 nucleotides: TGTGCCAGCAGCCCAGGGGCAGGAACTTATGGCTACACCTTC. It translates to CASSPGAGTYGYTF.

The rearrangement links TRBV6-1 to TRBJ2-7, with 7 bases that match TRBD2. Germline V gene lookup returns CDR1 MNHNS and CDR2 SASEGT. V lost 2 bases and J lost 2; bases outside the gene matches: 6. CDR3 length equals 15 residues. The chain's CDR3 is CASSEPPGRAYEQYF. For the CDR3, the DNA is TGTGCCAGCAGTGAACCGCCAGGGAGGGCCTACGAGCAGTACTTC.

The gene calls are TRBV4-3 and TRBJ2-1; the D gene is possibly TRBD2 (5 bases). V lost 0 bases, J lost 8 bases, and 20 bases lay in between. CDR3 length: 17 amino acids. Germline V gives CDR1 LGHNA, CDR2 YSLEER. In DNA, the CDR3 is TGCGCCAGCAGCCAAGATCCCCCGCTAGCCCTTATAGATGAGCAGTTCTTC. Translated, it gives CASSQDPPLALIDEQFF.

The chain is built from TRBV4-3 and TRBJ2-7; no clear D. V lost 3 bases and J 2 bases, leaving 11 bases between the germline ends. This CDR3 has 14 amino acids. Germline V gene sequence: CDR1 LGHNA, CDR2 YSLEER. The CDR3: CASSHTEIPYEQYF. In DNA form, the CDR3 reads TGCGCCAGCAGCCATACGGAAATTCCCTACGAGCAGTACTTC.

The gene calls are TRBV10-2 and TRBJ1-5; D perhaps matches TRBD1 (5 bases). CDR1 and CDR2 from the germline V gene are WSHSY and SAAADI. This CDR3 is built from 20 residues. V was cut by 0 bases and J by 2 bases, with 23 bases left in between. DNA of the CDR3: TGCGCCAGCAGTGAGTCGAAGGGGCTTCCCGGGGGACGGGGCAATCAGCCCCAGCATTTT. It is translated as CASSESKGLPGGRGNQPQHF.

This clone was seen a handful of times. The V gene is TRBV6-1, the J gene TRBJ2-7, with D unresolved. Trimming took off 2 bases at V and 2 bases at J, with 13 bases between the two ends. This CDR3 has 15 amino acids. CDR1 is MNHNS and CDR2 is SASEGT in the germline V gene. The CDR3: CASSELTASPYEQYF. The DNA of the CDR3 is TGTGCCAGCAGTGAATTGACGGCGTCCCCCTACGAGCAGTACTTC.

V and J are TRBV11-3 and TRBJ2-1; 9 bases match TRBD2. The V segment lost 4 bases and the J segment 5 bases; nucleotides outside the gene matches: 9. Germline V gene data show CDR1 as SGHNT and CDR2 as YENEEA. The CDR3 has 16 amino acids. The CDR3 region is CASSSHAGGPHNEQFF. The CDR3, as DNA: TGTGCCAGCAGCTCCCACGCGGGAGGGCCCCACAATGAGCAGTTCTTC.

The chain recombines TRBV2 with TRBJ1-2; 12 bases are a match to TRBD1. The CDR3 extends over 16 amino acids. J lost 4 bases, V lost 3 bases, and 6 bases had no gene match. Germline V CDR1 and CDR2: SNHLY, FYNNEI. CDR3 protein: CASSEGQGAAVYGYTF. Here the CDR3 DNA reads TGTGCCAGCAGTGAGGGACAGGGGGCCGCTGTCTATGGCTACACCTTC. The full variable domain, rest sourced from reference TRBV2 and TRBJ1-2, is EPEVTQTPSHQVTQMGQEVILRCVPISNHLYFYWYRQILGQKVEFLVSFYNNEISEKSEIFDDQFSVERPDGSNFTLKIRSTKLEDSAMYFCASSEGQGAAVYGYTFGSGTRLTVV.

This rearrangement joins TRBV19 to TRBJ2-1; D gene uncertain. CDR1 is LNHDA and CDR2 is SQIVND in the germline V gene (reference sequence). The CDR3 totals 13 residues. V shed 6 bases and J shed 6 bases, with 12 bases lying between them. CDR3 amino acids: CASSPRAINEQFF. The CDR3 coding sequence is TGTGCCAGTAGCCCCCGGGCGATCAATGAGCAGTTCTTC.

This sequence joins TRBV10-3 and TRBJ2-1, with 9 bases lining up with TRBD2. From germline, CDR1 is ENHRY and CDR2 SYGVKD. The CDR3 totals 18 residues. V gave up 2 bases and J gave up 3 bases; unmatched junction bases: 11. CDR3 in DNA: TGTGCCATCAGTGAGCCCGGGACTAGCACAAGTCACTACAATGAGCAGTTCTTC. It translates to CAISEPGTSTSHYNEQFF.

The chain carries TRBV28 and TRBJ1-5; D not resolved. The CDR3 runs 15 residues. Germline V gene data show CDR1 as MDHEN and CDR2 as SYDVKM. Trimming stripped 3 bases from V and 2 bases from J, with 11 bases between. This chain's CDR3 is CASSFLRGRNQPQHF. The CDR3 nucleotides read TGTGCCAGCAGTTTTTTAAGAGGACGCAATCAGCCCCAGCATTTT. Supplemented by reference TRBV28 and TRBJ1-5, the full variable domain reads DVKVTQSSRYLVKRTGEKVFLECVQDMDHENMFWYRQDPGLGLRLIYFSYDVKMKEKGDIPEGYSVSREKKERFSLILESASTNQTSMYLCASSFLRGRNQPQHFGDGTRLSIL.

The chain couples TRBV28 to TRBJ1-1, with no clear D. The CDR3 length is 13 residues. Trimming shortened V by 3 bases and J by 11 bases, and 16 bases separated the two germline ends. Germline V lookup: CDR1 MDHEN, CDR2 SYDVKM. The CDR3 here is CASSLTNRAFAFF. In DNA form, the CDR3 reads TGTGCCAGCAGTTTGACAAACCGTGCGTTTGCTTTCTTT.

This chain connects TRBV7-9 to TRBJ1-1; D call uncertain. The germline CDR1 and CDR2 sequences are SEHNR and FQNEAQ (reference sequence). The length of the CDR3 is 14 residues. The germline V and J ends were trimmed by 5 bases and 2 bases, with 12 bases remaining between them. This CDR3 is CASSRALINTEAFF. In DNA form, the CDR3 reads TGTGCCAGCAGCAGGGCCCTAATAAACACTGAAGCTTTCTTT.

Only one count was recorded for this clone. The chain has TRBV11-2 and TRBJ1-1, with D possibly being TRBD1 (6 bases). The CDR3 runs to 14 residues. Germline assignment: CDR1 SGHAT and CDR2 FQNNGV. V lost 0 bases, J lost 6 bases, and 11 bases lay in between. The CDR3 DNA sequence: TGTGCCAGCAGCTTAGATATAAAGGGGGCTGAAGCTTTCTTT. Its protein product is CASSLDIKGAEAFF.

This chain uses TRBV5-6 with TRBJ2-3, with 7 bases aligning to TRBD2. The ends lost 2 bases at V and 4 bases at J; junction bases unmatched: 7. Germline V gene sequence: CDR1 SGHDT, CDR2 YYEEEE. The CDR3 consists of 15 residues. This CDR3 reads CASSFGGSSSDTQYF. The CDR3 region has the DNA TGTGCCAGCAGCTTTGGCGGGAGTAGCTCAGATACGCAGTATTTT.

The gene calls are TRBV6-1 and TRBJ2-7, with a tentative D call TRBD2 (6 bases). Germline values: CDR1 MNHNS, CDR2 SASEGT. V was shortened by 2 bases and J by 0 bases, with 8 bases between the two germline ends. The CDR3 is 14 residues long. The CDR3 DNA reads TGTGCCAGCAGTGAAAGGCGGGACTCCTACGAGCAGTACTTC. Amino acids: CASSERRDSYEQYF.

V is TRBV6-1 and J is TRBJ2-7, with a possible D match to TRBD1 (6 bases). The CDR3 covers 15 residues. Trimming took 2 bases from V and 3 from J, leaving 14 bases between them. In germline, CDR1 is MNHNS, CDR2 SASEGT. CDR3 amino acids: CASSETDSPVYEQYF. The DNA of the CDR3 is TGTGCCAGCAGTGAAACGGACAGCCCAGTCTACGAGCAGTACTTC.